This note documents a single T cell receptor (beta chain) sequence. The method was immunoSEQ multiplex PCR; TCRdb's version includes in-frame clones alone and lacks a portion of them. The sample holds nearly 1 million clones, approximately 76% seen once. This record comes from a study of shared clonotypes between healthy human individuals. Germline trimming cut 3 bases from V and 7 bases from J; bases unmatched to any gene: 1. CDR3 size: 14 residues. Germline CDR1 and CDR2: MRHNA and SNTAGT. This chain joins TRBV6-4 and TRBJ2-1, with 12 bases aligning to TRBD2. Sequencing was done on a sample of memory CD4+ T cells sorted from blood. Subset meaning: CD45RA-negative fraction. The receptor's source is a man younger than 35 in good health. In DNA, the CDR3 is TGTGCCAGCAGTGAAACTAGCGGGAGGAATGAGCAGTTCTTC. This gives the protein CASSETSGRNEQFF.